The 19 T cell receptor beta chains below all came from one sample that was sequenced in a study of blood T cell repertoires in COVID-19. The protocol was immunoSEQ multiplex PCR, while the TCRdb copy is restricted to in-frame clones and leaves out a portion. This repertoire shows around 340,000 clones, almost 90% found once; its top ten account for over 0.9%. The sample was PBMCs or T cells enriched from blood (not recorded which). The receptor set was obtained from a woman aged 25 to 45 who had been exposed to COVID-19.

J is TRBJ2-7 and V is TRBV30, with D tentatively TRBD2 (5 bases). The germline V gene encodes CDR1 GTSNPN and CDR2 SVGIG (reference sequence). V dropped 0 bases and J dropped 3 bases, with 12 bases sitting between them. This CDR3 region has 14 residues. CDR3 protein: CAWSVPGKHYEQYF. Here the CDR3 DNA reads TGTGCCTGGAGTGTACCCGGGAAACACTACGAGCAGTACTTC.

This chain links TRBV18 with TRBJ1-2; maybe TRBD1 (5 bases). Trimming pared 2 bases from V and 1 base from J, leaving 14 bases between. Germline V gene data show CDR1 as KGHSH and CDR2 as LQKENI. This CDR3 has 16 residues. Here the CDR3 reads CASSPGQGISNYGYTF. The DNA for the CDR3 is TGTGCCAGCTCACCAGGGCAGGGTATTAGTAACTATGGCTACACCTTC. The variable domain in full, with the rest retrieved from reference TRBV18 and TRBJ1-2, is NAGVMQNPRHLVRRRGQEARLRCSPMKGHSHVYWYRQLPEEGLKFMVYLQKENIIDESGMPKERFSAEFPKEGPSILRIQQVVRGDSAAYFCASSPGQGISNYGYTFGSGTRLTVV.

This clone came up a few times. CDR3 loop: CASSQDLNRPEETQYF. The CDR3 region has the DNA TGTGCCAGCAGCCAAGACCTTAACAGGCCGGAAGAGACCCAGTACTTC. The chain uses TRBV5-6 and TRBJ2-5; the D gene is possibly TRBD1 (5 bases). The CDR3 is 16 amino acids. Between the trimmed V and J ends, which lost 4 bases and 3 bases, there was a span of 19 bases. Germline CDR1 reads SGHDT; CDR2 reads YYEEEE.

The chain couples TRBV28 to TRBJ2-7, with D tentatively TRBD1 (6 bases). The CDR3 length is 13 residues. The ends were cut back, 10 bases at V and 5 bases at J, with 18 bases in the middle. Germline lookup yields CDR1 MDHEN and CDR2 SYDVKM. The CDR3 here is CATTRDTPHEQYF. The CDR3 DNA reads TGTGCCACCACCCGGGACACTCCCCACGAGCAGTACTTC.

V usage is TRBV15 and J usage is TRBJ1-2; D is possibly TRBD1 (5 bases). This CDR3 is 14 amino acids long. V was shortened by 0 bases and J by 2 bases, with 7 bases between the two germline ends. Germline CDR1 is LNHNV and CDR2 is YYDKDF (reference sequence). CDR3 coding DNA: TGTGCCACCAGCAGAGAACAGGAAAACTATGGCTACACCTTC. Protein sequence: CATSREQENYGYTF. The whole variable domain, remainder taken from reference TRBV15 and TRBJ1-2, is DAMVIQNPRYQVTQFGKPVTLSCSQTLNHNVMYWYQQKSSQAPKLLFHYYDKDFNNEADTPDNFQSRRPNTSFCFLDIRSPGLGDTAMYLCATSREQENYGYTFGSGTRLTVV.

The chain carries TRBV25-1 and TRBJ1-1, with 8 bases identical to TRBD1. Germline-derived CDR1 and CDR2 are MGHDK and SYGVNS. V lost 4 bases to trimming and J lost 5 bases; unmatched junction nucleotides: 12. This CDR3 is built from 16 residues. In DNA, the CDR3 is TGTGCCAGCAGTGCATTCGGACAGGGAGGTAGAACTGAAGCTTTCTTT. It is translated as CASSAFGQGGRTEAFF. Full variable domain (remainder filled in from reference TRBV25-1 and TRBJ1-1): EADIYQTPRYLVIGTGKKITLECSQTMGHDKMYWYQQDPGMELHLIHYSYGVNSTEKGDLSSESTVSRIRTEHFPLTLESARPSHTSQYLCASSAFGQGGRTEAFFGQGTRLTVV.

The chain recombines TRBV3-1 (or the pseudogene TRBV3-2) with TRBJ2-5; 7 bases are a match to TRBD2. J was trimmed by 5 bases and V by 5 bases; bases with no gene match: 8. Germline assignment: CDR1 LGHDT and CDR2 YNNKEL (reference sequence). The CDR3 length is 14 residues. CDR3 loop: CASSGSGVWETQYF. The CDR3 DNA reads TGTGCCAGCAGCGGCAGCGGGGTTTGGGAGACCCAGTACTTC.

The V gene is TRBV5-1, the J gene TRBJ2-5, with D perhaps TRBD1 (5 bases). This CDR3 spans 16 amino acids. Looked up from germline, CDR1 is SGHRS and CDR2 is YFSETQ. The germline V and J ends were trimmed by 0 bases and 5 bases, with 17 bases remaining between them. In DNA, the CDR3 is TGCGCCAGCAGCTTGGCCGCAAGACAAAAGGGGGAGACCCAGTACTTC. This encodes CASSLAARQKGETQYF.

This chain connects TRBV21-1 to TRBJ2-1; the table's TRBD2 call for D was not verified on the DNA. TRBV21-1 is a pseudogene locus. The CDR3 is 16 amino acids. As DNA, the CDR3 is TGTGCCAGCAGCAAACGGAGGGTTAAGTTTGGAGGTGAGCAGTTCTTC. Translating it yields CASSKRRVKFGGEQFF.

The V and J genes are TRBV11-2 and TRBJ2-5; D is perhaps TRBD2 (6 bases). Germline V gives CDR1 SGHAT, CDR2 FQNNGV. This CDR3 region has 15 residues. V gave up 1 base and J gave up 0 bases, with 9 bases separating them. The CDR3 protein is CASSLGDLYQETQYF. The CDR3 nucleotides read TGTGCCAGCAGCTTAGGGGACTTGTACCAAGAGACCCAGTACTTC.

The chain links TRBV7-3 to TRBJ2-1; possibly TRBD2 for D (5 bases). There are 15 residues in the CDR3. Trimming removed 2 bases from V and 0 bases from J, with 8 bases in between. CDR1 is SGHTA, CDR2 FQGTGA, per germline. The CDR3 region is CASSLGSLSYNEQFF. DNA of the CDR3: TGTGCCAGCAGCTTAGGGAGTCTCTCCTACAATGAGCAGTTCTTC.

This clone was detected a few times. The rearrangement joins TRBV29-1 to TRBJ2-7, with D possibly TRBD1 on 5 matching bases. The CDR3 has 11 amino acids. V lost 3 bases to trimming and J lost 6 bases, with 9 bases between them. The germline V gene has CDR1 SQVTM and CDR2 ANQGSEA. CDR3 sequence (DNA): TGCAGCGTTGACCAGGGTTTCGAGCAGTACTTC. It is translated as CSVDQGFEQYF.

The CDR3 sequence is CASSKPRRAARTYGYTF. The CDR3 DNA sequence: TGTGCCAGCAGCAAACCCCGGAGGGCAGCAAGAACGTATGGCTACACCTTC. This chain links TRBV21-1 with TRBJ1-2. TRBV21-1 is a pseudogene locus. The CDR3 contains 17 residues.

In its sample, this clone was seen a few times. The V call is TRBV5-1, the J call TRBJ1-5; TRBD1 matches 7 bases. Per the germline V gene, CDR1 is SGHRS and CDR2 is YFSETQ. The CDR3 consists of 15 residues. Trimming cost V 1 base and J 7 bases; bases outside gene matches: 8. Written as DNA, the CDR3 is TGCGCCAGCAGCTTGTCTGCGGAAGGGGGCCAGCCCCAGCATTTT. Its protein product is CASSLSAEGGQPQHF.

The V gene is TRBV9, the J gene TRBJ1-2, with D possibly matching TRBD1 (5 bases). V shed 4 bases and J shed 6 bases, with 13 bases lying between them. The germline V gene has CDR1 SGDLS and CDR2 YYNGEE. The CDR3 length is 13 residues. CDR3 DNA: TGTGCCAGCAGCCTACAGGATCGGGATGGCTACACCTTC. It translates to CASSLQDRDGYTF.

The gene calls are TRBV5-5 and TRBJ2-7, with 7 bases matching TRBD2. This CDR3 spans 16 amino acids. Germline V gene lookup returns CDR1 SGHKS and CDR2 YYEKEE (reference sequence). V dropped 4 bases and J dropped 1; count of bases not matched to a gene: 11. The CDR3 DNA reads as TGTGCCAGCAGCGAGATAGCGGGTCCCGGATCCTACGAGCAGTACTTC. This codes for CASSEIAGPGSYEQYF.

The chain combines TRBV6-2 or TRBV6-3 with TRBJ2-5; D is undetermined. The CDR3 loop spans 14 amino acids. V dropped 0 bases and J dropped 5 bases, with 10 bases sitting between them. Germline V lookup: CDR1 MNHEY, CDR2 SVGEGT. CDR3: CASSYSPGPETQYF. CDR3 nucleotides: TGTGCCAGCAGTTACTCCCCAGGCCCGGAGACCCAGTACTTC.

V gene TRBV7-9 combines with J gene TRBJ2-1; 7 bases are shared with TRBD2. Germline V gives CDR1 SEHNR, CDR2 FQNEAQ (reference sequence). J gave up 10 bases and V 3 bases, and 9 bases lay outside the gene matches. The CDR3 loop spans 14 amino acids. This CDR3 reads CASSFRDYGREQFF. In nucleotides, the CDR3 is TGTGCCAGCAGCTTCCGGGACTACGGGAGGGAGCAGTTCTTC. Together with reference TRBV7-9 and TRBJ2-1, the CDR3 gives the full variable domain: DTGVSQNPRHKITKRGQNVTFRCDPISEHNRLYWYRQTLGQGPEFLTYFQNEAQLEKSRLLSDRFSAERPKGSFSTLEIQRTEQGDSAMYLCASSFRDYGREQFFGPGTRLTVL.

This clone was observed once. The rearrangement uses TRBV11-2 and TRBJ2-5, with TRBD1 matching over 10 bases. The CDR3 is 15 residues long. V lost 0 bases to trimming and J lost 6 bases; unmatched junction nucleotides: 4. Germline V gene sequence: CDR1 SGHAT, CDR2 FQNNGV. CDR3: CASSLEGTGEKTQYF. The CDR3 DNA sequence: TGTGCCAGCAGCTTAGAAGGGACAGGGGAAAAGACCCAGTACTTC.